The rows below give T cell receptor beta chains drawn from one sample of a study of identical twins. TCRdb fed the 5' RACE reads into MiXCR, producing one record per CDR3 protein. The sample lists fewer than 900,000 distinct CDR3 sequences, about 18% seen once, with around 12% in the top ten. These data were also filed under a second study, of T cells expressing NK-cell markers.

The sequenced material came from PBMCs. Receptors originate from a woman under 30 in good health. Both conserved end residues are trimmed from each CDR3. D genes are given only for firm matches.

j_call	d_call	v_call	cdr3_aa
TRBJ1-1	-	TRBV5-1	ASTGSGSEAF
TRBJ1-5	-	TRBV12-3/TRBV12-4	ASSFRVAAQH
TRBJ2-7	-	TRBV10-1	ATERPGYEQY
TRBJ2-3	TRBD2	TRBV6-1	ASTGGASTDTQY
TRBJ2-2	-	TRBV12-3/TRBV12-4	ASTRGARTGELF
TRBJ2-1	TRBD2	TRBV11-1	ASSLYYRASGGAFPHEQF
TRBJ2-3	TRBD1	TRBV2	ASKKETGSSDTQY
TRBJ2-5	-	TRBV5-5	ASSLMGEETQY
TRBJ2-5	-	TRBV9	ASSVDLETQY
TRBJ1-1	-	TRBV7-9	ASSLARTLEAF
TRBJ1-1	TRBD1	TRBV7-9	ASSLGTGSPEAF